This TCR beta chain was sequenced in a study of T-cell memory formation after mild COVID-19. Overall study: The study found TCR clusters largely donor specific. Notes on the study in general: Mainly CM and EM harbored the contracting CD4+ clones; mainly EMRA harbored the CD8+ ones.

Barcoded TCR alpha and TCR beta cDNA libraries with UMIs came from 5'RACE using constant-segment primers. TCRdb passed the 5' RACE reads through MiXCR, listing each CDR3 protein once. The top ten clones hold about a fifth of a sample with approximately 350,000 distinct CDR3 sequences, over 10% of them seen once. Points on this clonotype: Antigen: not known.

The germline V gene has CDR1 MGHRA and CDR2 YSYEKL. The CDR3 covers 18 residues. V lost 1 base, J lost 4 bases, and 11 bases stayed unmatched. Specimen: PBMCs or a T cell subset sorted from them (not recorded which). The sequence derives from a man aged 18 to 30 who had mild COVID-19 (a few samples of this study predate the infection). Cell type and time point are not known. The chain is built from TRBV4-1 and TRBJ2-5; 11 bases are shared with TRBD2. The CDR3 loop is CASSQVAVGLAALETQYF. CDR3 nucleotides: TGCGCCAGCAGCCAAGTCGCTGTGGGACTAGCGGCACTAGAGACCCAGTACTTC.